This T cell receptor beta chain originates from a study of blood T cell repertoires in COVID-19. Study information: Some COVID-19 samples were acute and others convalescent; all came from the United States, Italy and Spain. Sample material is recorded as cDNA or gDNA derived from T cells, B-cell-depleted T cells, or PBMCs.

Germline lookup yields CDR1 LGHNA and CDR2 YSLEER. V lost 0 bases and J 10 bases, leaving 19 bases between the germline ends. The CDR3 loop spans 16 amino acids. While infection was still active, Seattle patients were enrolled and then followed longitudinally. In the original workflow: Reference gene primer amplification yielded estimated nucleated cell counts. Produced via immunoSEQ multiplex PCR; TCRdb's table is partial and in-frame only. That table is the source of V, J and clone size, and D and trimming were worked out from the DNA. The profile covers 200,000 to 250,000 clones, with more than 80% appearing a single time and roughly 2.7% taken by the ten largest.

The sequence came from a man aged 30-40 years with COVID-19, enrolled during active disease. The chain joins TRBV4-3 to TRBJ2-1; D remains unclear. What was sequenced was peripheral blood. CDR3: CASSQDAGPGAGEQFF. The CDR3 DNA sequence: TGCGCCAGCAGCCAAGATGCCGGCCCCGGAGCCGGGGAGCAGTTCTTC.